This is a list of T cell receptor beta chains from one sample in a study of beta chain features in type 1 diabetes. Sequencing used immunoSEQ multiplex PCR; TCRdb keeps in-frame clones, though not all of them. The repertoire holds 500,000 to 650,000 clones, with approximately 13% as singletons. The specimen was naive CD4+ T cells from blood. These receptors came from a man aged 30-40 years with type 1 diabetes. Both conserved end residues are trimmed from each CDR3.

v_call,cdr3_aa
TRBV7-9,ASSLIPGANVLT
TRBV25-1,ASSGTGHVYYNEQF
TRBV27,ASRQGLRTEAF
TRBV4-3,ASSQDFKYYEQY
TRBV7-6,ASSLARDNEQF
TRBV30,AWSSSTNEKLF
TRBV6-5,ASSYADSSESPLH
TRBV28,ASSLTGDYEQY
TRBV28,ASSLPAGDNYGYT
TRBV30,AWRPGTGNEKLF
TRBV28,ASSLEDNEQF
TRBV19,ASSRQGDEGEAF
TRBV30,AWALLPSGNTIY
TRBV19,ASIQDRENSPLH
TRBV14,ASSRQYTEAF
TRBV4-1,ASSQGTGNYNEQF
TRBV20-1,SADRAYGYT
TRBV7-3,ASSWGSDNSPLH
TRBV9,ASSVALVTGGTGELF
TRBV9,ASSGGQGGDGNTIY
TRBV7-2,ASSPSLRGGSDTQY
TRBV5-1,ASSIGGTGDYGYT
TRBV14,ASSQDSGQPQH
TRBV6-5,ASTPAGGGTDTQY
TRBV6-1,AVRQGASPHTEAF
TRBV6-6,ASRIHTNTEAF
TRBV5-1,ASSLGQGDSPLH
TRBV18,ASSLRMGLDEQF
TRBV13,ASSLRRRNTGELF
TRBV7-3,ASSAGPQETQY
TRBV9,ASSVTVDYGYT
TRBV7-8,ASSLVGGAENEQY
TRBV5-1,ASSMTGGNQPQH
TRBV25-1,ASSETGADTQY
TRBV5-1,ASSRSETQY
TRBV13,ASSLEGGSYGYT
TRBV10-3,AVAGAGGNTIY
TRBV27,ASTPSWTGEDSPLH
TRBV9,ASSVDRDGQPQH
TRBV4-1,ASSLGTGNYNEQF
TRBV29-1,SVGSGGDGNQPQH
TRBV5-1,ASSLDWPRPNEQF
TRBV4-2,ASSQAVLAISTDTQY
TRBV30,ASGGTKQGGEQY
TRBV10-3,AISRQGGTEAF
TRBV2,ASSELGTGISYEQY
TRBV5-1,ASSLAWAGTYEQY
TRBV29-1,SVEGQLNEKLF
TRBV14,ASAIISDTEAF
TRBV18,ASSPPTGTSTQY
TRBV28,ASRRSGVGANVLT
TRBV5-4,ASIPNGGSADTQY
TRBV7-2,ASSLEWADYGYT
TRBV5-1,ASSASTSRTYNEQF
TRBV27,ASSLLGPGEREQY
TRBV7-2,ASSPRGAAGANVLT
TRBV6-5,ASSYSLYQPQH
TRBV7-9,ASSLVPSTDTQY